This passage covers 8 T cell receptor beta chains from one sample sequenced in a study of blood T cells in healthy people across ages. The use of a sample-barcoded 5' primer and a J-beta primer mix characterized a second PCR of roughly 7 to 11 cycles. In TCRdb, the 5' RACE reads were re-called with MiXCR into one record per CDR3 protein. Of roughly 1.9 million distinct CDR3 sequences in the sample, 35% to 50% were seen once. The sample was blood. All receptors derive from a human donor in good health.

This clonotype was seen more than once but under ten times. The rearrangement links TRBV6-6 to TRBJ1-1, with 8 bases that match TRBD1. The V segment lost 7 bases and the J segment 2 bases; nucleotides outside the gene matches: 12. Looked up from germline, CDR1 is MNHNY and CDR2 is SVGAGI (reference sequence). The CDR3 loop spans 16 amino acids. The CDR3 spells CASTGMRGQGNTEAFF. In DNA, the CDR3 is TGTGCCAGCACCGGAATGAGAGGACAGGGCAACACTGAAGCTTTCTTT.

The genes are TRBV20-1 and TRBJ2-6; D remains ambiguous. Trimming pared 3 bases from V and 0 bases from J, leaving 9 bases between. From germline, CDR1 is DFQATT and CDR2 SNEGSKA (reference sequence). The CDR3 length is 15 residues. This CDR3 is CSARSQPSGANVLTF. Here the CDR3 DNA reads TGCAGTGCTAGGTCCCAACCCTCTGGGGCCAACGTCCTGACTTTC.

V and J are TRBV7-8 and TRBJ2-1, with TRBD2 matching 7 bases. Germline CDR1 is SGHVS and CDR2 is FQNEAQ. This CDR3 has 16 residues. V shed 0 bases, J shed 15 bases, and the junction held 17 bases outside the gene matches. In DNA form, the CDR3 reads TGTGCCAGCAGCTTAGCCCCCAGCGGGGTTAACTCTCGAAGGTTCTTC. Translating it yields CASSLAPSGVNSRRFF.

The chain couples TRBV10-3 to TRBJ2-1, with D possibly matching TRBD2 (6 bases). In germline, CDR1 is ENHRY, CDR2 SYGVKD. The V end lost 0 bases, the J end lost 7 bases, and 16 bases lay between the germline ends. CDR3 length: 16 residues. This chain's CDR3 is CAISESWGGVENEQFF. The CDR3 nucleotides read TGTGCCATCAGTGAGTCGTGGGGCGGGGTTGAAAATGAGCAGTTCTTC.

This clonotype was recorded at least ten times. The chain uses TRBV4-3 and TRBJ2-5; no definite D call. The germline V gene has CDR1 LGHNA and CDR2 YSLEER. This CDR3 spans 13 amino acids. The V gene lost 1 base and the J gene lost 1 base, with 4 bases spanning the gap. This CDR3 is CASSQGAQETQYF. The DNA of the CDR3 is TGCGCCAGCAGCCAAGGCGCCCAAGAGACCCAGTACTTC.

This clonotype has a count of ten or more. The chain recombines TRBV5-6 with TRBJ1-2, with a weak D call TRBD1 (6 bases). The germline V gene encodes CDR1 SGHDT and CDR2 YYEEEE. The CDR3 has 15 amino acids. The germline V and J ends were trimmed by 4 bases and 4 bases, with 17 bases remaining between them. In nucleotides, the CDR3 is TGTGCCAGCAGCACTGGAAGACGGGACACCTATGGCTACACCTTC. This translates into CASSTGRRDTYGYTF.

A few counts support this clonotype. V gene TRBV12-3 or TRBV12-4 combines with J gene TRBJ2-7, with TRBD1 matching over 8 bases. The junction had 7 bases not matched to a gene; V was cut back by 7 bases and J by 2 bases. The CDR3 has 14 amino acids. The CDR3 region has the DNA TGTGCCAGCACCCGGGGACAGGTAACCTACGAGCAGTACTTC. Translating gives CASTRGQVTYEQYF.

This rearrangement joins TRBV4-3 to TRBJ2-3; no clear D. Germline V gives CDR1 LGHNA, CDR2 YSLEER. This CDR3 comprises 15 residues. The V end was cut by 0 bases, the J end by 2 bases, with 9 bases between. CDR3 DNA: TGCGCCAGCAGCCAAGAAAGCACCGACACAGATACGCAGTATTTT. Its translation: CASSQESTDTDTQYF.